The 25 T cell receptor beta chains presented below share a single source sample, sequenced in a study of cytomegalovirus exposure and HLA in healthy donors. PCR employed 60 Vbeta and 13 Jbeta primers. The data were produced by immunoSEQ multiplex PCR, yet TCRdb's version contains in-frame clones alone and is incomplete. Of roughly 120,000 clones in the sample, around 79% were seen once. The sample comprised PBMCs. The receptors come from a middle-aged woman in good health and CMV-seropositive.

The genes are TRBV7-2 and TRBJ2-1, with D tentatively TRBD1 (6 bases). Trimming took 0 bases from V and 3 from J, leaving 9 bases between them. Germline V gives CDR1 SGHTA, CDR2 FQGNSA. The CDR3 length is 15 residues. This CDR3 reads CASSLAEGGYNEQFF. The CDR3 DNA reads as TGTGCCAGCAGCTTAGCCGAAGGGGGCTACAATGAGCAGTTCTTC.

This chain connects TRBV18 to TRBJ1-2; 7 nucleotides agree with TRBD1. Trimming at V came to 2 bases and at J to 6 bases, leaving 6 bases not matched to a gene. Germline values: CDR1 KGHSH, CDR2 LQKENI. This CDR3 region has 14 residues. CDR3 region: CASSPARGTHGYTF. In DNA, the CDR3 is TGTGCCAGCTCACCAGCCAGGGGGACCCATGGCTACACCTTC.

The chain employs TRBV18 and TRBJ1-5, with TRBD1 identical over 9 bases. Germline V gene lookup returns CDR1 KGHSH and CDR2 LQKENI. V dropped 1 base and J dropped 5; count of bases not matched to a gene: 9. The CDR3 contains 17 residues. The CDR3 here is CASSPRMGTGQDQPQHF. CDR3 sequence (DNA): TGTGCCAGCTCACCACGGATGGGGACAGGGCAGGATCAGCCCCAGCATTTT. Based on the CDR3 plus reference TRBV18 and TRBJ1-5, the full variable domain is NAGVMQNPRHLVRRRGQEARLRCSPMKGHSHVYWYRQLPEEGLKFMVYLQKENIIDESGMPKERFSAEFPKEGPSILRIQQVVRGDSAAYFCASSPRMGTGQDQPQHFGDGTRLSIL.

The chain recombines TRBV4-1 with TRBJ2-7, with 10 bases lining up with TRBD1. Trimming at V came to 1 base and at J to 5 bases, leaving 14 bases not matched to a gene. This CDR3 region has 18 residues. Germline V lookup: CDR1 MGHRA, CDR2 YSYEKL. CDR3 in amino acids: CASSQVLETGGISDEQYF. The CDR3 DNA follows: TGCGCCAGCAGCCAAGTTTTGGAGACAGGGGGCATCTCAGACGAGCAGTACTTC.

The J gene is TRBJ1-6, the V gene TRBV18; 7 bases agree with TRBD1. CDR1 is KGHSH and CDR2 is LQKENI in the germline V gene. The CDR3 consists of 17 residues. Trimming removed 5 bases from V and 2 bases from J; junction bases left unmatched: 9. DNA for the CDR3: TGTGCCAGCTCAATCCAGGCCGGGACAGCCTATAATTCACCCCTCCACTTT. This gives the protein CASSIQAGTAYNSPLHF.

In its sample, this clone was seen a few times. J is TRBJ2-2 and V is TRBV27; 7 positions agree with TRBD1. Germline V gene data show CDR1 as MNHEY and CDR2 as SMNVEV (reference sequence). V shed 1 base and J 5 bases; nucleotides not matched to a gene: 10. The CDR3 is 17 amino acids. DNA of the CDR3: TGTGCCAGCAGTTTATGCGTCCAGACAGGGTGTACCGGGGAGCTGTTTTTT. Its translation: CASSLCVQTGCTGELFF.

The chain uses TRBV11-2 and TRBJ1-4; perhaps TRBD1 as D (6 bases). Looked up from germline, CDR1 is SGHAT and CDR2 is FQNNGV. V gave up 3 bases and J gave up 14 bases, with 16 bases separating them. The CDR3 has 13 amino acids. The CDR3 spells CASSFPGARSLFF. DNA for the CDR3: TGTGCCAGCAGCTTCCCAGGGGCTCGTTCCCTGTTTTTT.

This rearrangement joins TRBV28 to TRBJ1-5; D is perhaps TRBD1 (5 bases). Germline values: CDR1 MDHEN, CDR2 SYDVKM. This CDR3 has 14 amino acids. V lost 7 bases and J 1 base, leaving 11 bases between the germline ends. This CDR3 reads CASNRGLSNQPQHF. The CDR3 DNA follows: TGTGCCAGCAATCGGGGACTAAGCAATCAGCCCCAGCATTTT.

The chain carries TRBV10-3 and TRBJ2-2; TRBD2 agrees at 7 bases. CDR3 length equals 15 residues. The germline gives CDR1 ENHRY, CDR2 SYGVKD. V was pared by 4 bases and J by 0 bases, with 2 bases of the junction left unmatched. The CDR3 nucleotides read TGTGCCATCAGTGGGGAGGGACCGAACACCGGGGAGCTGTTTTTT. It encodes CAISGEGPNTGELFF.

CDR3 nucleotides: TGTGCCAGCTCACTTTACACAGGGGAACTGAACACTGAAGCTTTCTTT. It is translated as CASSLYTGELNTEAFF. The J gene is TRBJ1-1, the V gene TRBV18; 7 bases match TRBD1. The CDR3 length is 16 residues. The V gene's germline CDR1 is KGHSH and CDR2 LQKENI. The junction had 8 bases not matched to a gene; V was cut back by 4 bases and J by 0 bases.

The chain combines TRBV19 with TRBJ1-5; possible D gene TRBD1, 6 bases. Trimming pared 3 bases from V and 0 bases from J, leaving 12 bases between. The CDR3 runs 16 residues. In germline, CDR1 is LNHDA, CDR2 SQIVND (reference sequence). Here the CDR3 DNA reads TGTGCCAGTAGTATCTCAGGGGTCTATAGCAATCAGCCCCAGCATTTT. This codes for CASSISGVYSNQPQHF.

The chain links TRBV11-3 to TRBJ2-3; D possibly corresponds to TRBD1 (6 bases). CDR3 length: 12 amino acids. V dropped 4 bases and J dropped 6 bases, with 8 bases sitting between them. Per germline, CDR1 SGHNT and CDR2 YENEEA. CDR3 region: CASSSQGDTQYF. CDR3 coding DNA: TGTGCCAGCAGCTCGCAGGGGGATACGCAGTATTTT.

This chain connects TRBV4-2 to TRBJ2-3; 11 bases agree with TRBD2. Germline lookup yields CDR1 LGHNA and CDR2 YNFKEQ. The CDR3 has 16 amino acids. Trimming removed 4 bases from V and 3 bases from J; junction bases left unmatched: 6. This CDR3 reads CASSRRTSGSTDTQYF. The CDR3 DNA sequence: TGTGCCAGCAGCCGTCGAACTAGCGGGAGTACAGATACGCAGTATTTT.

This chain connects TRBV4-3 to TRBJ1-2, with 8 bases aligning to TRBD1. The germline V gene encodes CDR1 LGHNA and CDR2 YSLEER. The CDR3 spans 13 residues. Germline trimming cut 1 base from V and 10 bases from J; bases unmatched to any gene: 5. CDR3 residues: CASSQGDRTDYTF. DNA for the CDR3: TGCGCCAGCAGCCAAGGGGACAGGACAGACTACACCTTC.

The chain uses TRBV6-1 and TRBJ2-1; 8 bases are shared with TRBD2. Germline CDR1 MNHNS, CDR2 SASEGT. This CDR3 contains 15 residues. J lost 6 bases, V lost 6 bases, and 10 bases had no gene match. CDR3 DNA: TGTGCCAGCAGGCCCCCCCGGGGGGGGGTCAATGAGCAGTTCTTC. This translates into CASRPPRGGVNEQFF.

This clone was recorded only once. This rearrangement joins TRBV7-9 to TRBJ2-7, with 7 bases matching TRBD1. Germline assignment: CDR1 SEHNR and CDR2 FQNEAQ (reference sequence). CDR3 length: 14 residues. J gave up 4 bases and V 5 bases, and 8 bases lay outside the gene matches. DNA for the CDR3: TGTGCCAGCAGCCGCGGACAGGACCTATACGAGCAGTACTTC. It specifies CASSRGQDLYEQYF.

This chain joins TRBV6-1 and TRBJ1-2; 8 nucleotides align to TRBD1. Trimming took 6 bases from V and 8 from J; bases not matched to a gene: 8. CDR3 length: 13 amino acids. Germline V gives CDR1 MNHNS, CDR2 SASEGT. In DNA form, the CDR3 reads TGTGCCAGCAGCCTGACAGGGGCATGGGGCTACACCTTC. Encoded protein: CASSLTGAWGYTF.

The DNA of the CDR3 is TGTGCCAGCAGTCTTGTGGACAGGATAAATCAGCCCCAGCATTTT. Translating it yields CASSLVDRINQPQHF. The rearrangement uses TRBV28 and TRBJ1-5; the match to TRBD1 covers 7 bases. This CDR3 contains 15 residues. CDR1 and CDR2 (germline): MDHEN, SYDVKM. The V segment lost 5 bases and the J segment 4 bases; nucleotides outside the gene matches: 8.

The V gene is TRBV14, the J gene TRBJ2-1, with 7 bases identical to TRBD2. The CDR3 runs to 16 residues. J was trimmed by 4 bases and V by 0 bases; bases with no gene match: 6. Germline-derived CDR1 and CDR2 are SGHDN and FVKESK. As DNA, the CDR3 is TGTGCCAGCAGCCAAGATGGCGGGAGTTGGTACAATGAGCAGTTCTTC. It encodes CASSQDGGSWYNEQFF. The full variable domain, its missing parts supplied by reference TRBV14 and TRBJ2-1, is EAGVTQFPSHSVIEKGQTVTLRCDPISGHDNLYWYRRVMGKEIKFLLHFVKESKQDESGMPNNRFLAERTGGTYSTLKVQPAELEDSGVYFCASSQDGGSWYNEQFFGPGTRLTVL.

The chain employs TRBV7-2 and TRBJ2-3; weak D call: TRBD2 (6 bases). Looked up from germline, CDR1 is SGHTA and CDR2 is FQGNSA. CDR3 length: 14 residues. Trimming shortened V by 7 bases and J by 1 base, and 12 bases separated the two germline ends. CDR3 amino acids: CASNIGGGTDTQYF. Here the CDR3 DNA reads TGTGCCAGCAACATCGGAGGGGGCACAGATACGCAGTATTTT.

The J gene is TRBJ1-5, the V gene TRBV25-1; TRBD1 agrees at 10 bases. This CDR3 spans 14 amino acids. The germline CDR1 and CDR2 sequences are MGHDK and SYGVNS. The junction had 9 bases not matched to a gene; V was cut back by 6 bases and J by 10 bases. The CDR3 reads CASSPTGQGVPQHF. The CDR3 nucleotides are TGTGCCAGCAGCCCCACCGGACAGGGGGTACCCCAGCATTTT.

This clone was recorded only once. The chain's CDR3 is CASSQARTSGGDTQYF. The DNA of the CDR3 is TGTGCCAGCAGTCAAGCCCGGACTAGCGGAGGAGATACGCAGTATTTT. The V and J genes are TRBV5-5 and TRBJ2-3; TRBD2 matches 10 bases. This CDR3 is built from 16 residues. After removal of 5 bases from V and 5 bases from J, the junction contained 11 bases not matched to a gene. Looked up from germline, CDR1 is SGHKS and CDR2 is YYEKEE (reference sequence).

The chain is built from TRBV6-1 and TRBJ1-5; 8 bases agree with TRBD1. Losses at the gene ends were 3 bases for V and 9 bases for J; bases not matched to a gene: 10. From germline, CDR1 is MNHNS and CDR2 SASEGT. The CDR3 runs 15 residues. As DNA, the CDR3 is TGTGCCAGCAGTGACTACAGGGGGAGTACGAGGCCCCAGCATTTT. Its protein is CASSDYRGSTRPQHF.

This sequence joins TRBV5-4 and TRBJ2-2; the match to TRBD1 covers 7 bases. J was trimmed by 0 bases and V by 0 bases; bases with no gene match: 2. Germline V gives CDR1 SGHNT, CDR2 YYREEE (reference sequence). The CDR3 is 16 amino acids. The CDR3 sequence: CASSLGQGANTGELFF. The CDR3 coding sequence is TGTGCCAGCAGCTTGGGGCAGGGGGCGAACACCGGGGAGCTGTTTTTT.

This rearrangement joins TRBV27 to TRBJ2-7; D gene ambiguous. This CDR3 is built from 17 residues. Trimming took 3 bases from V and 0 from J, leaving 18 bases between them. Germline V gene data show CDR1 as MNHEY and CDR2 as SMNVEV (reference sequence). The CDR3, as DNA: TGTGCCAGCAGTTTTGCCGCAGGTGACAAGAACTCCTACGAGCAGTACTTC. It encodes CASSFAAGDKNSYEQYF.